A selection of T cell receptor beta chains follows, all from one sample in a study of blood T cell repertoires in COVID-19. TCRdb keeps only in-frame clones here, not all; method: immunoSEQ multiplex PCR. In the table there are about 120,000 clones, 86% of which are singletons. The sequenced sample consisted of peripheral blood. The receptor source for this set is a man aged 35-49 years with acute or convalescent COVID-19. Both conserved end residues are part of each CDR3. D genes are given only for firm matches. Not all rows give a size; the values are once, few, many and, for expanded clones, a class.

v_gene,abundance,len,d_gene,j_gene,CDR3aa,CDR3nt
TRBV2,NA,14,NA,TRBJ1-2,CASTLMAGGYGYTF,TGTGCCAGCACCCTGATGGCGGGAGGCTATGGCTACACCTTC
TRBV6-5,few,15,TRBD2,TRBJ2-4,CASSGTSGAKNIQYF,TGTGCCAGCAGCGGGACTAGCGGGGCCAAAAACATTCAGTACTTC
TRBV6-5,NA,15,TRBD1,TRBJ1-2,CASSYIGQGNYGYTF,TGTGCCAGCAGTTACATAGGACAGGGGAACTATGGCTACACCTTC
TRBV30,NA,14,TRBD1,TRBJ1-2,CAWSSGTGAGGYTF,TGTGCCTGGAGTTCCGGGACAGGGGCGGGGGGCTACACCTTC
TRBV5-4,NA,13,NA,TRBJ1-1,CASSPDRFAEAFF,TGTGCCAGCAGTCCCGACAGGTTCGCTGAAGCTTTCTTT
TRBV27,NA,15,NA,TRBJ2-7,CASSSSIDRSYEQYF,TGTGCCAGCAGTTCCTCCATAGACAGGTCCTACGAGCAGTACTTC
TRBV19,NA,14,TRBD1,TRBJ1-2,CASSTGQGAYGYTF,TGTGCCAGTAGTACGGGACAGGGGGCATATGGCTACACCTTC
TRBV5-5,NA,14,TRBD1,TRBJ1-3,CASSPSTGANTIYF,TGTGCCAGCAGCCCATCGACAGGGGCAAACACCATATATTTT
TRBV19,NA,14,TRBD2,TRBJ2-7,CASSSPGLPYEQYF,TGTGCCAGTAGCTCACCGGGACTACCCTACGAGCAGTACTTC
TRBV2,NA,13,NA,TRBJ2-2,CASKISGTGELFF,TGTGCCAGCAAGATTTCGGGGACCGGGGAGCTGTTTTTT
TRBV6-5,NA,11,NA,TRBJ2-1,CATQGGGEQFF,TGTGCCACGCAGGGGGGCGGTGAGCAGTTCTTC
TRBV7-8,NA,15,NA,TRBJ1-3,CASSLEDDSGNTIYF,TGTGCCAGCAGCTTGGAGGACGACTCTGGAAACACCATATATTTT
TRBV4-2,NA,19,NA,TRBJ1-2,CASSQEPGHQSLANYGYTF,TGTGCCAGCAGCCAAGAGCCGGGACACCAGTCGTTAGCTAACTATGGCTACACCTTC
TRBV11-2,NA,15,TRBD2,TRBJ2-7,CASSLLETSSAEQYF,TGTGCCAGCAGCTTACTCGAGACTAGCTCGGCCGAGCAGTACTTC
TRBV6-2/TRBV6-3,NA,16,TRBD1,TRBJ1-5,CASSLRDRVAVQPQHF,TGTGCCAGCAGCCTGCGGGACAGGGTTGCGGTCCAGCCCCAGCATTTT
TRBV9,NA,14,NA,TRBJ1-1,CASSPRAGKTEAFF,TGTGCCAGCAGCCCCCGGGCAGGGAAGACTGAAGCTTTCTTT
TRBV6-5,NA,14,NA,TRBJ1-5,CASRSTGNNQPQHF,TGTGCCAGCAGGAGTACAGGGAACAATCAGCCCCAGCATTTT
TRBV6-5,NA,14,TRBD1,TRBJ1-2,CASSPQTGNYGYTF,TGTGCCAGCAGTCCCCAGACAGGGAACTATGGCTACACCTTC
TRBV9,NA,15,NA,TRBJ1-1,CASSVSGGMNTEAFF,TGTGCCAGCAGCGTATCCGGGGGAATGAACACTGAAGCTTTCTTT
TRBV6-2/TRBV6-3,NA,15,NA,TRBJ2-6,CASSWAGEGANVLTF,TGTGCCAGCAGTTGGGCGGGTGAGGGAGCCAACGTCCTGACTTTC
TRBV9,once,16,NA,TRBJ2-2,CASSVVPSGRTGELFF,TGTGCCAGCAGCGTAGTGCCTAGTGGTAGGACCGGGGAGCTGTTTTTT
TRBV6-5,NA,14,NA,TRBJ1-1,CASRLQGENTEAFF,TGTGCCAGCAGGTTACAGGGAGAGAACACTGAAGCTTTCTTT
TRBV7-8,NA,15,TRBD2,TRBJ2-7,CASSLRGGGGSEQYF,TGTGCCAGCAGCTTGCGGGGCGGGGGAGGCTCCGAGCAGTACTTC
TRBV6-5,NA,12,NA,TRBJ1-2,CATSRSGGGYTF,TGTGCCACCTCCAGGTCGGGAGGCGGCTACACCTTC